These 5 T cell receptor beta chains came from one sample sequenced in a study of T-cell memory formation after mild COVID-19. One entry per CDR3 protein results from TCRdb running MiXCR on the 5' RACE reads. The sample includes fewer than 200,000 distinct CDR3 sequences, approximately 13% of them seen just once. The source material was PBMCs or a T cell subset sorted from them (not recorded which). These receptors all come from a man between 18 and 35 years old who had mild COVID-19 (a few samples of this study predate the infection). Cell type and time point are not known.

The V gene is TRBV6-4, the J gene TRBJ1-5; D remains ambiguous. Germline V CDR1 and CDR2: MRHNA, SNTAGT. The V and J ends lost 4 bases and 0 bases respectively, with 4 bases between them. The CDR3 contains 13 residues. CDR3 amino acids: CASSVNSNQPQHF. The CDR3 DNA reads as TGTGCCAGCAGTGTGAATAGCAATCAGCCCCAGCATTTT.

This clonotype was detected a few times. The chain has TRBV7-9 and TRBJ2-1, with TRBD2 identical over 12 bases. The CDR3 runs to 17 residues. Germline CDR1 SEHNR, CDR2 FQNEAQ (reference sequence). V lost 5 bases, J lost 0 bases, and 5 bases stayed unmatched. CDR3 residues: CASSPLAGGSSYNEQFF. The CDR3 bases are TGTGCCAGCAGCCCTCTAGCGGGGGGGAGCTCCTACAATGAGCAGTTCTTC.

The chain links TRBV4-1 to TRBJ1-6, with 8 bases identical to TRBD1. The CDR3 covers 17 residues. Trimming at V came to 2 bases and at J to 6 bases, leaving 9 bases not matched to a gene. Germline CDR1 MGHRA, CDR2 YSYEKL. CDR3 residues: CASSQPNRGKGNSPLHF. DNA of the CDR3: TGCGCCAGCAGCCAACCCAACAGGGGGAAGGGTAATTCACCCCTCCACTTT.

J is TRBJ1-2 and V is TRBV7-2; 9 nucleotides agree with TRBD1. This CDR3 comprises 16 residues. Germline CDR1 SGHTA, CDR2 FQGNSA. After removal of 4 bases from V and 4 bases from J, the junction contained 10 bases not matched to a gene. The CDR3, as DNA: TGTGCCAGCAGCTCAACCGGGACAGGGTTTCTCTATGGCTACACCTTC. Translated: CASSSTGTGFLYGYTF.

The chain recombines TRBV10-3 with TRBJ2-1; D gene uncertain. The V gene lost 0 bases and the J gene lost 7 bases, with 7 bases spanning the gap. The CDR3 contains 13 residues. Germline V gene data show CDR1 as ENHRY and CDR2 as SYGVKD. The CDR3 region is CAISESMVNEQFF. CDR3 sequence (DNA): TGTGCCATCAGTGAGTCGATGGTGAATGAGCAGTTCTTC.